These 25 T cell receptor beta chains share one sample of origin, sequenced in a study of blood T cells in healthy people across ages. Together with a sample-barcoded 5' primer, a J-beta primer mix was included in a second PCR lasting about 6 to 12 cycles. TCRdb reprocessed the 5' RACE reads with MiXCR, giving one entry per CDR3 protein. This table holds some 670,000 distinct CDR3 sequences, over 40% found once. Sequenced input: blood. The receptor set was obtained from a woman aged 80 or over in good health.

The chain recombines TRBV25-1 with TRBJ2-5; D call uncertain. The J call may not be correct, given that the DNA end is closer to TRBJ2-7. The CDR3 extends over 11 amino acids. CDR1 and CDR2 from the germline V gene are MGHDK and SYGVNS. The CDR3 loop is CASDTGYEQYF. In DNA form, the CDR3 reads TGTGCCAGCGATACTGGCTACGAGCAGTACTTC.

This clonotype appeared many times. The gene calls are TRBV2 and TRBJ2-4; D may be TRBD1 or TRBD2 (6 bases each). The CDR3 covers 20 residues. The ends were cut back, 4 bases at V and 0 bases at J, with 25 bases in the middle. From germline, CDR1 is SNHLY and CDR2 FYNNEI. The CDR3 DNA follows: TGTGCCAGCAGTGGAATAGTGTCGGGGGACAAGCTCCTAGCCAAAAACATTCAGTACTTC. This gives the protein CASSGIVSGDKLLAKNIQYF.

About this clonotype: It may be a read error: a sequence one base away is much more abundant. V gene TRBV27 combines with J gene TRBJ1-5; the D is unclear. Germline assignment: CDR1 MNHEY and CDR2 SMNVEV (reference sequence). The CDR3 spans 13 residues. The CDR3 nucleotides are TGTGCCGGCAGTTTCTTGGGTCATCAGCCCCAGCATTTT. Its translation: CAGSFLGHQPQHF.

This clonotype was counted only a few times. A much larger clone differs from this one at a single base, so this may be a read error. J is TRBJ2-3 and V is TRBV5-1, with 8 positions matching TRBD2. The CDR3 has 15 amino acids. Germline assignment: CDR1 SGHRS and CDR2 YFSETQ. V trimming: 3 bases; J trimming: 7 bases; junction bases outside the gene matches: 10. The CDR3 spells CASSWFTGGTNTQYF. DNA of the CDR3: TGCGCCAGCAGCTGGTTTACGGGGGGGACGAATACGCAGTATTTT.

A note on this clonotype: A much larger clone is a single base away; this may be a read error. This chain uses TRBV20-1 with TRBJ1-6, with a possible D match to TRBD1 (5 bases). The V gene's germline CDR1 is DFQATT and CDR2 SNEGSKA (reference sequence). This CDR3 has 14 amino acids. The V end lost 8 bases, the J end lost 7 bases, and 18 bases lay between the germline ends. The CDR3 reads CSTAGSKGNSPLHF. Written as DNA, the CDR3 is TGCAGTACTGCCGGGAGCAAGGGGAATTCACCCCTCCACTTT.

This clonotype was recorded a few times. The rearrangement links TRBV5-5 to TRBJ2-4; the match to TRBD1 covers 7 bases. Germline V gene lookup returns CDR1 SGHKS and CDR2 YYEKEE (reference sequence). The V segment lost 3 bases and the J segment 11 bases; nucleotides outside the gene matches: 5. The CDR3 is 12 amino acids. CDR3 in amino acids: CASSWDSSVQYF. CDR3 DNA: TGTGCCAGCAGCTGGGACAGTTCGGTTCAGTACTTC. The whole variable domain, remainder taken from reference TRBV5-5 and TRBJ2-4, is DAGVTQSPTHLIKTRGQQVTLRCSPISGHKSVSWYQQVLGQGPQFIFQYYEKEERGRGNFPDRFSARQFPNYSSELNVNALLLGDSALYLCASSWDSSVQYFGAGTRLSVL.

V gene TRBV25-1 combines with J gene TRBJ2-2; D may be TRBD2 (7 bases). CDR1 is MGHDK and CDR2 is SYGVNS in the germline V gene. There are 12 residues in the CDR3. V gave up 4 bases and J gave up 9 bases, with 9 bases separating them. CDR3 coding DNA: TGTGCCAGCAGTGGGGGGGGCAGGGAGCTGTTTTTT. Translating it yields CASSGGGRELFF.

Comment on this clonotype: Mismatch with germline at one junction end may stem from a read error. The rearrangement joins TRBV12-3 or TRBV12-4 to TRBJ1-4, with unresolved D. The CDR3 has 14 amino acids. CDR3 sequence (DNA): TGTGCCAGCAGTTTGAGGCGCACTAATGAAAAACCGTTTTTT. Residues: CASSLRRTNEKPFF.

CDR3: CSAGTGRDTQYF. The CDR3 nucleotides read TGCAGTGCTGGGACGGGCCGAGATACGCAGTATTTT. The V call is TRBV20-1, the J call TRBJ2-3; perhaps D is TRBD1 or TRBD2 (5 bases each). Germline CDR1 DFQATT, CDR2 SNEGSKA (reference sequence). The CDR3 length is 12 residues. Trimming removed 5 bases from V and 5 bases from J, with 11 bases in between.

This clonotype was detected many times. The chain has TRBV18 and TRBJ2-1; D possibly corresponds to TRBD2 (6 bases). CDR3 length equals 15 residues. With 0 bases removed from V and 4 bases from J, the gap between germline ends came to 10 bases. The germline gives CDR1 KGHSH, CDR2 LQKENI. CDR3 bases: TGTGCCAGCTCACCACCCGGGACTTTTTACAATGAGCAGTTCTTC. This gives the protein CASSPPGTFYNEQFF.

On this clonotype: A much larger clonotype is one base distant, so this may be a read error. The chain employs TRBV29-1 and TRBJ2-5; a possible D gene is TRBD2 (6 bases). The V end was cut by 8 bases, the J end by 1 base, with 14 bases between. In germline, CDR1 is SQVTM, CDR2 ANQGSEA. This CDR3 spans 13 amino acids. The CDR3 loop is CSTAGRTQETQYF. CDR3 coding DNA: TGCAGCACCGCGGGACGGACCCAAGAGACCCAGTACTTC.

V and J are TRBV7-2 and TRBJ1-2, with D possibly matching TRBD1 (6 bases). This CDR3 comprises 14 residues. From germline, CDR1 is SGHTA and CDR2 FQGNSA. Trimming stripped 5 bases from V and 3 bases from J, with 13 bases between. As DNA, the CDR3 is TGTGCCAGCAGCCTAGGGGGGGCGTACTATGGCTACACCTTC. Amino acids: CASSLGGAYYGYTF. The whole variable domain, filled in from reference TRBV7-2 and TRBJ1-2, reads GAGVSQSPSNKVTEKGKDVELRCDPISGHTALYWYRQSLGQGLEFLIYFQGNSAPDKSGLPSDRFSAERTGGSVSTLTIQRTQQEDSAVYLCASSLGGAYYGYTFGSGTRLTVV.

This clonotype occurred a few times. In DNA, the CDR3 is TGCGCCAGCAGCGCTCGGACGGCCGGTAGGGTCACTGAAGCTTTCTTT. It is translated as CASSARTAGRVTEAFF. The V and J genes are TRBV5-1 and TRBJ1-1; D remains ambiguous. The CDR3 spans 16 residues. With 4 bases removed from V and 4 bases from J, the gap between germline ends came to 20 bases. Germline V gives CDR1 SGHRS, CDR2 YFSETQ.

This clonotype was detected only a few times. The chain is built from TRBV14 and TRBJ2-2; maybe TRBD1 (5 bases). CDR3 size: 16 residues. V was shortened by 6 bases and J by 4 bases, with 18 bases between the two germline ends. Germline CDR1 SGHDN, CDR2 FVKESK. The CDR3 bases are TGTGCCAGCAGTCCAGGGTTTAGGACCTCCACCGGGGAGCTGTTTTTT. As protein: CASSPGFRTSTGELFF.

This clonotype was detected many times. V usage is TRBV7-9 and J usage is TRBJ2-7; D unresolved. CDR1 is SEHNR and CDR2 is FQNEAQ in the germline V gene (reference sequence). Trimming cost V 2 bases and J 3 bases, with 8 bases left between them. The CDR3 consists of 13 residues. CDR3 sequence (DNA): TGTGCCAGCAGCTTAAGTTGGGGCTACGAGCAGTACTTC. Its translation: CASSLSWGYEQYF. The full variable domain, its missing parts supplied by reference TRBV7-9 and TRBJ2-7, is DTGVSQNPRHKITKRGQNVTFRCDPISEHNRLYWYRQTLGQGPEFLTYFQNEAQLEKSRLLSDRFSAERPKGSFSTLEIQRTEQGDSAMYLCASSLSWGYEQYFGPGTRLTVT.

V gene TRBV10-3 combines with J gene TRBJ2-3; the D call may be TRBD1 or TRBD2 (5 bases each). Trimming stripped 5 bases from V and 4 bases from J, with 19 bases between. Per the germline V gene, CDR1 is ENHRY and CDR2 is SYGVKD. The CDR3 is 16 residues long. The CDR3 loop reads CAISSGIGGLADTQYF. CDR3 sequence (DNA): TGTGCCATCAGTTCGGGAATTGGGGGTTTGGCAGATACGCAGTATTTT.

This rearrangement joins TRBV20-1 to TRBJ2-7, with 8 bases fitting TRBD1. The length of the CDR3 is 15 residues. Germline CDR1 reads DFQATT; CDR2 reads SNEGSKA (reference sequence). V trimming: 3 bases; J trimming: 0 bases; junction bases outside the gene matches: 7. CDR3 in amino acids: CSASDPGQASYEQYF. In DNA, the CDR3 is TGCAGTGCTAGCGATCCGGGACAGGCCTCCTACGAGCAGTACTTC.

A remark on this clonotype: This could be a read error, since a much larger clone is one nucleotide away. The chain combines TRBV7-2 with TRBJ2-7; D perhaps matches TRBD2 (5 bases). The CDR3 contains 15 residues. Germline CDR1 is SGHTA and CDR2 is FQGNSA. The ends were cut back, 5 bases at V and 1 base at J, with 15 bases in the middle. The CDR3 region is CTSSLSGQASYEQYF. CDR3 nucleotides: TGTACCAGCAGCCTAAGCGGCCAGGCTTCCTACGAGCAGTACTTC.

The rearrangement uses TRBV29-1 and TRBJ2-6, with D possibly being TRBD1 or TRBD2 (6 bases each). CDR1 is SQVTM, CDR2 ANQGSEA, per germline. The V and J ends lost 7 bases and 0 bases respectively, with 16 bases between them. This CDR3 has 16 amino acids. CDR3 sequence reads: CSATRDTDSGANVLTF. DNA for the CDR3: TGCAGCGCTACGCGGGACACCGACTCTGGGGCCAACGTCCTGACTTTC.

V gene TRBV30 combines with J gene TRBJ1-2; TRBD1 agrees at 9 bases. The junction had 13 bases not matched to a gene; V was cut back by 0 bases and J by 8 bases. Germline values: CDR1 GTSNPN, CDR2 SVGIG (reference sequence). CDR3 size: 16 residues. The CDR3 region is CAWSVFRTGVPGGYTF. Written as DNA, the CDR3 is TGTGCCTGGAGTGTATTCCGGACAGGGGTTCCGGGAGGCTACACCTTC.

This clonotype was counted ten times or more. The gene calls are TRBV7-9 and TRBJ2-3; D not certain. V was clipped by 9 bases and J by 0 bases, with 10 bases between them. This CDR3 is 13 amino acids long. Germline V gene lookup returns CDR1 SEHNR and CDR2 FQNEAQ (reference sequence). As DNA, the CDR3 is TGTGCCAGAGCCAGTAGGAGCACAGATACGCAGTATTTT. Translation: CARASRSTDTQYF.

The table lists this clonotype with many counts. The genes are TRBV27 and TRBJ2-1; 10 bases are a match to TRBD1. Germline-derived CDR1 and CDR2 are MNHEY and SMNVEV (reference sequence). J lost 7 bases, V lost 5 bases, and 8 bases had no gene match. The CDR3 spans 15 residues. Written as DNA, the CDR3 is TGTGCCAGCAGTCCCCCCCGGACAGGGGGGAATGAGCAGTTCTTC. Protein sequence: CASSPPRTGGNEQFF.

This chain uses TRBV20-1 with TRBJ2-7; the match to TRBD2 covers 9 bases. Per the germline V gene, CDR1 is DFQATT and CDR2 is SNEGSKA (reference sequence). V gave up 6 bases and J gave up 3 bases; unmatched junction bases: 6. The CDR3 is 13 amino acids. The CDR3 is CSAVSGRLYEQYF. CDR3 nucleotide sequence: TGCAGTGCCGTCAGCGGGAGGCTCTACGAGCAGTACTTC.

This clonotype was seen at least ten times. The chain has TRBV3-1 and TRBJ2-5, with TRBD2 matching 12 bases. The CDR3 sequence is 17 residues long. V was clipped by 1 base and J by 2 bases; unmatched bases: 5. The germline gives CDR1 LGHDT, CDR2 YNNKEL (reference sequence). The CDR3 protein is CASSQVFLAGGQETQYF. The CDR3 DNA follows: TGTGCCAGCAGCCAAGTCTTCCTAGCGGGGGGGCAAGAGACCCAGTACTTC.

Of note for this clonotype: A much larger clonotype is one base distant, so this may be a read error. The genes are TRBV27 and TRBJ2-3; D is perhaps TRBD1 (6 bases). The CDR3 is 16 amino acids. Trimming removed 6 bases from V and 0 bases from J, with 16 bases in between. The germline gives CDR1 MNHEY, CDR2 SMNVEV (reference sequence). The CDR3 reads CASSSFGGPSTDTQYF. CDR3 sequence (DNA): TGTGCCAGCAGCTCTTTTGGGGGCCCTAGCACAGATACGCAGTATTTT.